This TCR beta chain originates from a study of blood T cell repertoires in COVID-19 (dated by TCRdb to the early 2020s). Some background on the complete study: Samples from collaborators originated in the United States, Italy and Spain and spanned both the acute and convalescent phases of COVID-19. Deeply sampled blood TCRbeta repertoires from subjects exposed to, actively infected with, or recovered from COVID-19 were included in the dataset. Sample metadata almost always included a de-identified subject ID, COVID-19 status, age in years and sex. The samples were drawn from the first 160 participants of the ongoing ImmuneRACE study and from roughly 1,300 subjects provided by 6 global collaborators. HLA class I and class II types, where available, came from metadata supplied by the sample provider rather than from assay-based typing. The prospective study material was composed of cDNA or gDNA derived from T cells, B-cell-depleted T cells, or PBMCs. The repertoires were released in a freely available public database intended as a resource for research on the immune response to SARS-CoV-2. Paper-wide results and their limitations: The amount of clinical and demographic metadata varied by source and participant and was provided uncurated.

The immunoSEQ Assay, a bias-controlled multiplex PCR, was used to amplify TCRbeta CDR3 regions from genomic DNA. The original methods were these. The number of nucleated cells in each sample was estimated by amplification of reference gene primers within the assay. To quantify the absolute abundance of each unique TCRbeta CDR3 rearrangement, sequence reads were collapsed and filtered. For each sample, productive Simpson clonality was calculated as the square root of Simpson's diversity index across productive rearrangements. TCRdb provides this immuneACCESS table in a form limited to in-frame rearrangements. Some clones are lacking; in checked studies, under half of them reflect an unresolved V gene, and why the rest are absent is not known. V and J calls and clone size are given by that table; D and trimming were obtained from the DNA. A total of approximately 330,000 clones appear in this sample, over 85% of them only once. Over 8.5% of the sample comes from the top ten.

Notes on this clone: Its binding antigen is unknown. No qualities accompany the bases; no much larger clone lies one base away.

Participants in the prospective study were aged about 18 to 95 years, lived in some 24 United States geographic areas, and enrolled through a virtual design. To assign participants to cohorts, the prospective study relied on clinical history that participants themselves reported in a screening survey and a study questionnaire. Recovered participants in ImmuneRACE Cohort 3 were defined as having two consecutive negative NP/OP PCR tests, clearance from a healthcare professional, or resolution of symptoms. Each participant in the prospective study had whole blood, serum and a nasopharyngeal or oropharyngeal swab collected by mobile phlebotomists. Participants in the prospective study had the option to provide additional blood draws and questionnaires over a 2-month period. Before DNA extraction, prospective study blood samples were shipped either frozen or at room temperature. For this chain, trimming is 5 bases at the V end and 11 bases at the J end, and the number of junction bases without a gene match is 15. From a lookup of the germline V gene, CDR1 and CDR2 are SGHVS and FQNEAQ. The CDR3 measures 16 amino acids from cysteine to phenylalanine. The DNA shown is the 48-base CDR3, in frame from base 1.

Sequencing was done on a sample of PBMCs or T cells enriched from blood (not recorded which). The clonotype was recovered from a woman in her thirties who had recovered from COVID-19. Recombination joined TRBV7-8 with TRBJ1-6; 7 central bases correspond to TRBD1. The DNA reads TGTGCCAGCAGCATTGGGACAGCCCTCATCGCAGCACCCCTCCACTTT. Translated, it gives CASSIGTALIAAPLHF.